The source of this TCR beta chain is a study of shared T cell receptors in the human thymus. This clone was recorded only once. The data were produced by immunoSEQ multiplex PCR, yet TCRdb's version contains in-frame clones alone and is incomplete. This table has some 720,000 clones, 88% appearing once. These same records also appear under a second study, on human thymus T cells. That work states: Healthy Finnish infants undergoing corrective surgery for congenital heart defects provided the donor material.

The TCR was taken from a boy in the first two years of life with a congenital heart defect. Material: thymocytes.

The CDR3 loop reads CASGSLPGTGGASGTEAFF. The CDR3 DNA follows: TGTGCTAGTGGTTCATTACCGGGGACAGGGGGCGCTTCGGGGACTGAAGCTTTCTTT. The J gene is TRBJ1-1, the V gene TRBV12-5; 12 bases are shared with TRBD1. Per the germline V gene, CDR1 is LGHNT and CDR2 is FRNRAP. The CDR3 spans 19 residues. V dropped 4 bases and J dropped 5; count of bases not matched to a gene: 17.